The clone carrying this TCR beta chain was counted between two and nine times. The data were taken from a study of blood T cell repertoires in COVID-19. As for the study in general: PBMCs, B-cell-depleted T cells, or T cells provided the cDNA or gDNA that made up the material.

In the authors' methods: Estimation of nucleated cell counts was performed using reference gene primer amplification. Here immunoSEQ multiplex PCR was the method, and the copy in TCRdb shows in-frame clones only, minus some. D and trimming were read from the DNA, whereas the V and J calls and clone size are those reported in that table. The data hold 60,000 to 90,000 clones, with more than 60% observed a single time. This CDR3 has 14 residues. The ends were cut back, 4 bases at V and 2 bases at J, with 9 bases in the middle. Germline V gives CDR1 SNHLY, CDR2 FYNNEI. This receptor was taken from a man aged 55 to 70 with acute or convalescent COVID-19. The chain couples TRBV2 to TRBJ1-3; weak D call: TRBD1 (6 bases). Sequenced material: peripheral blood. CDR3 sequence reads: CASSANRAGNTIYF. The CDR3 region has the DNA TGTGCCAGCAGTGCCAACAGGGCTGGAAACACCATATATTTT.